This T cell receptor (beta chain) was sequenced for a study of T cell repertoires in cytomegalovirus infection. Study summary: Peptides in the study included HLA-C-restricted and HLA-B-restricted CMV epitopes. Carrying CMV and the relevant HLA type showed in public TCR beta signatures. Broader study findings: CMV-specific TCR beta clonotypes restricted by HLA-C were the ones dominating the ex vivo response. The cumulative frequency of public TCR beta families distinguished individuals who carried CMV together with the relevant HLA.

This clonotype was counted once. Its target is unknown. This CDR3 region has 18 residues. Germline lookup yields CDR1 SGHDN and CDR2 FVKESK. The ends lost 3 bases at V and 4 bases at J; junction bases unmatched: 10. TCRdb analysed the reads with MiXCR anew, one entry per CDR3 protein. Of under 450,000 distinct CDR3 sequences in the sample, roughly 34% were seen once. The V gene is TRBV14, the J gene TRBJ2-3, with 13 nucleotides matching TRBD2. Sequencing was performed on cultured PBMCs, taken from culture after CMV antigen stimulation. This receptor was identified in a human donor in good health (CMV status not recorded). Some clones in this sample may be carry-over from other donors' samples. The CDR3 is CASSHLGLAGEGSDTQYF. The DNA of the CDR3 is TGTGCCAGCAGCCATTTAGGACTAGCGGGAGAGGGGTCAGATACGCAGTATTTT.